The 12 T cell receptor beta chains given below trace back to one sample, sequenced in a study of cytomegalovirus exposure and HLA in healthy donors (dated by TCRdb to about 2017). The protocol used for the library was the immunoSEQ multiplex PCR assay. Sourced from immuneACCESS, this table was stored by TCRdb with only in-frame sequences that have V and J called. A share of the clones is absent; for the studies checked, an unresolved V gene accounts for under half, and the remainder has no known explanation. Here the sample has 250,000 to 350,000 clones; roughly 87% occur a single time. Clones ranked in the top ten supply approximately 1% of the sample. The sequenced sample was PBMCs. The receptors derive from a young woman in good health and CMV-seropositive.

The chain joins TRBV4-2 to TRBJ1-3; D is possibly TRBD1 (5 bases). The CDR3 loop spans 15 amino acids. The germline V gene encodes CDR1 LGHNA and CDR2 YNFKEQ. Trimming took off 0 bases at V and 1 base at J, with 7 bases between the two ends. CDR3: CASSQEGESGNTIYF. CDR3 nucleotides: TGTGCCAGCAGCCAAGAAGGGGAATCTGGAAACACCATATATTTT.

The V call is TRBV7-6, the J call TRBJ2-7, with 10 bases lining up with TRBD1. The germline gives CDR1 SGHVS, CDR2 FNYEAQ. V shed 1 base, J shed 11 bases, and the junction held 5 bases outside the gene matches. This CDR3 spans 13 amino acids. This chain's CDR3 is CASSLGTGGSKYF. The CDR3 coding sequence is TGTGCCAGCAGCTTAGGGACAGGGGGTTCGAAGTACTTC.

The CDR3 region is CASSGRGGQETQYF. CDR3 coding DNA: TGCGCCAGCAGCGGCCGAGGCGGACAAGAGACCCAGTACTTC. The J gene is TRBJ2-5, the V gene TRBV5-1; D uncertain. The CDR3 totals 14 residues. Germline V gene data show CDR1 as SGHRS and CDR2 as YFSETQ. Trimming took off 4 bases at V and 2 bases at J, with 12 bases between the two ends.

The rearrangement joins TRBV30 to TRBJ2-1; TRBD2 might be the D (6 bases). From germline, CDR1 is GTSNPN and CDR2 SVGIG (reference sequence). The CDR3 extends over 17 amino acids. The V gene lost 1 base and the J gene lost 8 bases, with 24 bases spanning the gap. CDR3 sequence reads: CAWSGVLGRRGWDEQFF. In DNA, the CDR3 is TGTGCCTGGAGTGGGGTCTTAGGGCGACGGGGGTGGGATGAGCAGTTCTTC.

The CDR3 region has the DNA TGTGCCAGCAGTTTATCTAGTTCCGGGACAACCTACGAGCAGTACTTC. Protein: CASSLSSSGTTYEQYF. The chain recombines TRBV27 with TRBJ2-7; D possibly corresponds to TRBD1 (6 bases). CDR1 is MNHEY, CDR2 SMNVEV, per germline (reference sequence). The CDR3 length is 16 residues. V gave up 0 bases and J gave up 2 bases, with 14 bases separating them.

The CDR3 DNA sequence: TGTGCCAGCAGCCCGGGTGGAGGGCGTGAGACCCAGTACTTC. Residues: CASSPGGGRETQYF. The chain is built from TRBV9 and TRBJ2-5; D might be TRBD2 (6 bases). This CDR3 has 14 residues. The V and J ends lost 4 bases and 5 bases respectively, with 15 bases between them. Germline CDR1 SGDLS, CDR2 YYNGEE.

This clone was seen more than once but under ten times. The chain uses TRBV4-3 and TRBJ2-2; D unresolved. This CDR3 is 12 amino acids long. CDR1 is LGHNA, CDR2 YSLEER, per germline. V dropped 1 base and J dropped 6 bases, with 3 bases sitting between them. The CDR3 DNA reads TGCGCCAGCAGCCAAGTTTCCGGGGAGCTGTTTTTT. Its protein is CASSQVSGELFF.

The chain has TRBV2 and TRBJ2-7; unclear D gene. V was shortened by 1 base and J by 3 bases, with 10 bases between the two germline ends. The V gene's germline CDR1 is SNHLY and CDR2 FYNNEI. The CDR3 is made up of 14 amino acids. The CDR3 DNA is TGTGCCAGCAGTGAAGACTCCCACCTCTACGAGCAGTACTTC. Protein sequence: CASSEDSHLYEQYF. Full variable domain (missing parts from reference TRBV2 and TRBJ2-7): EPEVTQTPSHQVTQMGQEVILRCVPISNHLYFYWYRQILGQKVEFLVSFYNNEISEKSEIFDDQFSVERPDGSNFTLKIRSTKLEDSAMYFCASSEDSHLYEQYFGPGTRLTVT.

The chain links TRBV7-3 to TRBJ2-7; TRBD2 matches at 11 bases. Germline V gives CDR1 SGHTA, CDR2 FQGTGA. With 1 base clipped from V and 8 bases from J, the junction kept 7 bases outside the gene matches. This CDR3 is built from 15 residues. The CDR3: CASSLILAGDGQQYF. In DNA, the CDR3 is TGTGCCAGCAGCTTAATACTAGCGGGAGACGGGCAGCAGTACTTC.

This chain uses TRBV25-1 with TRBJ1-2, with 8 bases lining up with TRBD1. Germline trimming cut 1 base from V and 8 bases from J; bases unmatched to any gene: 12. Germline CDR1 and CDR2: MGHDK and SYGVNS. CDR3 length: 16 residues. In DNA form, the CDR3 reads TGTGCCAGCAGTGAATCGAGGGAACAGGGGGTTCGGGGCTACACCTTC. This sequence encodes CASSESREQGVRGYTF.

The chain recombines TRBV7-2 with TRBJ1-6; D gene unclear. The CDR3 consists of 15 residues. V dropped 2 bases and J dropped 6 bases, with 11 bases sitting between them. From germline, CDR1 is SGHTA and CDR2 FQGNSA. The CDR3 DNA is TGTGCCAGCAGCTTAATCAGGCAGGCTAATTCACCCCTCCACTTT. Residues: CASSLIRQANSPLHF.

V usage is TRBV28 and J usage is TRBJ2-7, with D possibly matching TRBD2 (6 bases). Germline V gene data show CDR1 as MDHEN and CDR2 as SYDVKM. Trimming removed 2 bases at V and 8 bases at J, with 13 bases between. The CDR3 contains 13 residues. The CDR3 DNA reads TGTGCCAGCAGTTTACCCGGCGGGGAGAAGCAGTACTTC. This gives the protein CASSLPGGEKQYF.